The rows below give T cell receptor beta chains drawn from one sample of a study of T cell repertoires in cytomegalovirus infection. TCRdb ran MiXCR on the reads and lists one entry per CDR3 protein. Of some 800,000 distinct CDR3 sequences listed, almost 30% were seen once; the top ten hold around 13%. No cognate antigen is known for these TCRs. Sequences were derived from cultured CD8+ T cells from PBMCs, sampled from culture after CMV antigen stimulation. These receptors originate from a human donor in good health (CMV status not recorded). Some clones in this sample may be carry-over from other donors' samples. Each CDR3 is given with its conserved first and last residue. The D gene is left open where the match is weak. Clone size is shown for a subset of rows, as once, few, many or a class of expanded clone.

d_gene,v_gene,abundance,j_gene,len,CDR3aa,CDR3nt
-,TRBV6-1,few,TRBJ2-5,11,CASRTVETQYF,TGTGCCAGCAGAACCGTGGAGACCCAGTACTTC
-,TRBV7-8,many,TRBJ1-5,13,CASSLALGKTQHF,TGTGCCAGCAGCTTAGCGTTAGGAAAGACCCAGCATTTT
-,TRBV14,few,TRBJ1-5,17,CASSQEGDSLSNQPQHF,TGTGCCAGCAGCCAAGAGGGGGACTCGCTAAGCAATCAGCCCCAGCATTTT
-,TRBV7-2,few,TRBJ2-3,16,CASSLGRARATDTQYF,TGTGCCAGCAGCTTAGGGAGGGCCCGGGCCACAGATACGCAGTATTTT
-,TRBV7-6,-,TRBJ2-3,15,CASARWPSSTDTQYF,TGTGCCAGCGCGAGGTGGCCCTCTAGCACAGATACGCAGTATTTT
TRBD2,TRBV9,-,TRBJ2-2,18,CASSVPLAGGSNTGELFF,TGTGCCAGCAGCGTACCACTAGCGGGGGGCTCGAACACCGGGGAGCTGTTTTTT
-,TRBV27,-,TRBJ1-2,13,CASSFSNGYGYTF,TGTGCCAGCAGTTTCTCGAACGGATATGGCTACACCTTC
TRBD1,TRBV12-5,few,TRBJ2-2,17,CASGFRVGTGNTGELFF,TGTGCTAGTGGTTTCCGAGTAGGGACAGGAAACACCGGGGAGCTGTTTTTT
-,TRBV6-2/TRBV6-3,-,TRBJ2-2,15,CASSSTHWNTGELFF,TGTGCCAGCAGTTCCACTCACTGGAACACCGGGGAGCTGTTTTTT
TRBD1,TRBV4-2,-,TRBJ1-5,16,CASSQDGQGYNQPQHF,TGTGCCAGCAGCCAGGACGGACAGGGTTACAATCAGCCCCAGCATTTT
-,TRBV6-5,many,TRBJ2-3,16,CASSYSDGRMADTQYF,TGTGCCAGCAGTTACTCCGACGGGCGGATGGCAGATACGCAGTATTTT
-,TRBV6-1,-,TRBJ2-7,13,CASSEDLTYEQYF,TGTGCCAGCAGTGAAGATCTAACCTACGAGCAGTACTTC
-,TRBV25-1,once,TRBJ2-7,14,CASSDGTGYYEQYF,TGTGCCAGCAGTGATGGGACGGGGTATTACGAGCAGTACTTC
-,TRBV5-6,-,TRBJ1-2,14,CASSSRTGHYGYTF,TGTGCCAGCAGCTCAAGGACGGGCCACTATGGCTACACCTTC
TRBD2,TRBV12-3/TRBV12-4,-,TRBJ2-3,16,CASSQGTSGGLDTQYF,TGTGCCAGCAGCCAAGGGACTAGCGGGGGACTCGATACGCAGTATTTT
-,TRBV7-8,-,TRBJ1-2,21,CASSLAQDSSPHLKWNYGYTF,TGTGCCAGCAGCTTAGCGCAGGACAGCTCCCCGCACCTTAAGTGGAACTATGGCTACACCTTC
-,TRBV19,-,TRBJ1-5,14,CASSIWPGNQPQHF,TGTGCCAGTAGTATCTGGCCAGGCAATCAGCCCCAGCATTTT
-,TRBV12-3/TRBV12-4,many,TRBJ2-7,11,CASSFEDEQYF,TGTGCCAGCAGTTTTGAGGACGAGCAGTACTTC
-,TRBV12-3/TRBV12-4,few,TRBJ2-1,15,CASKRADSSYNEQFF,TGTGCCAGCAAGAGAGCGGACAGCTCCTACAATGAGCAGTTCTTC
-,TRBV4-2,few,TRBJ1-2,15,CASSPPGLGNYGYTF,TGTGCCAGCAGCCCGCCCGGACTGGGTAACTATGGCTACACCTTC
-,TRBV7-2,few,TRBJ1-5,15,CASSPGTKGNQPQHF,TGTGCCAGCAGTCCCGGGACAAAGGGCAATCAGCCCCAGCATTTT
TRBD2,TRBV6-5,-,TRBJ2-7,15,CASSRPTSGGYEQYF,TGTGCCAGCAGTCGCCCGACTAGCGGGGGGTACGAGCAGTACTTC
TRBD1,TRBV15,few,TRBJ2-2,14,CATSKDRGTGELFF,TGTGCCACCAGCAAAGACAGGGGCACCGGGGAGCTGTTTTTT
-,TRBV5-4,-,TRBJ2-2,16,CASSHIDGLNTGELFF,TGTGCCAGCAGCCACATTGACGGACTCAACACCGGGGAGCTGTTTTTT
-,TRBV7-8,many,TRBJ2-3,16,CASSLKGFSLTDTQYF,TGTGCCAGCAGCTTAAAGGGGTTTAGCCTAACAGATACGCAGTATTTT
TRBD2,TRBV7-6,few,TRBJ2-2,16,CASSLSTSGGARELFF,TGTGCCAGCAGCCTCTCAACTAGCGGGGGGGCCCGGGAGCTGTTTTTT
-,TRBV7-7,many,TRBJ2-2,15,CASSSLGGTPGELFF,TGTGCTAGCAGCTCCTTAGGAGGGACCCCCGGGGAGCTGTTTTTT
TRBD2,TRBV9,few,TRBJ2-1,14,CASSGSGVGWEQFF,TGTGCCAGCAGCGGTAGCGGGGTAGGGTGGGAGCAGTTCTTC
-,TRBV7-9,many,TRBJ2-5,16,CASSFPQGGEVETQYF,TGTGCCAGCAGCTTCCCTCAGGGAGGTGAGGTAGAGACCCAGTACTTC
TRBD2,TRBV7-8,many,TRBJ2-1,17,CASSSTSGGLSYNEQFF,TGTGCCAGCAGCTCGACTAGCGGGGGCCTCTCCTACAATGAGCAGTTCTTC
-,TRBV5-1,-,TRBJ1-4,18,CASSLNIWDIATNEKLFF,TGCGCCAGCAGCTTGAATATTTGGGACATAGCAACTAATGAAAAACTGTTTTTT
TRBD2,TRBV27,-,TRBJ2-1,15,CASRMTSGGAREQFF,TGTGCCAGCAGAATGACTAGCGGGGGGGCTAGGGAGCAGTTCTTC
-,TRBV12-3/TRBV12-4,-,TRBJ2-7,12,CASSYGPWEQYF,TGTGCCAGCAGTTACGGGCCCTGGGAGCAGTACTTC
TRBD2,TRBV9,-,TRBJ2-3,16,CASSPPASGHTDTQYF,TGTGCCAGCAGCCCCCCTGCTAGCGGACACACAGATACGCAGTATTTT
-,TRBV3-1,few,TRBJ2-1,12,CASSPSGNGQFF,TGTGCCAGCAGCCCTTCCGGTAACGGGCAGTTCTTC
TRBD2,TRBV7-7,many,TRBJ2-1,17,CASTPWSGGPSYNEQFF,TGTGCTAGCACCCCGTGGAGCGGGGGACCGTCCTACAATGAGCAGTTCTTC
-,TRBV27,-,TRBJ2-1,15,CASSVAGATYNEQFF,TGTGCCAGCAGCGTGGCGGGGGCCACCTACAATGAGCAGTTCTTC
-,TRBV27,few,TRBJ1-1,15,CASSPTAVLNTEAFF,TGTGCCAGCAGTCCTACCGCGGTTCTGAACACTGAAGCTTTCTTT
-,TRBV4-1,few,TRBJ1-5,17,CASSQDPAGGANQPQHF,TGCGCCAGCAGCCAAGACCCTGCCGGGGGCGCTAATCAGCCCCAGCATTTT
-,TRBV29-1,-,TRBJ1-2,15,CSVVSLSGTNYGYTF,TGCAGCGTTGTGAGTCTATCCGGGACTAACTATGGCTACACCTTC